Listed below are T cell receptor beta chains from one sample, sequenced in a study of T-cell reconstitution after alpha-beta-depleted transplantation in children. TCRdb redid the calling of the PCR reads with MiXCR, one entry per CDR3 protein. The sample yields around 100,000 distinct CDR3 sequences, 10% seen once. The sequenced sample was PBMCs, obtained before TCRalphabeta/CD19-depleted stem cell transplant. Receptors were obtained from a boy aged 2 to 10 with acute lymphoblastic leukemia, due to receive a stem cell transplant. The CDR3 runs from the conserved cysteine through the conserved F or W.

>TRBV2
CASRGVRSMNTGELFF
>TRBV12-3/TRBV12-4
CASTQIPDNEQFF
>TRBV12-3/TRBV12-4
CASSLGTGTGDTEAFF
>TRBV5-1
CASSLLGDRGSEQYF
>TRBV10-3
CAISESTGGFYEQYF
>TRBV11-2
CASSLGQGAGYEQYF
>TRBV6-1
CASSGRLAAQETQYF
>TRBV5-1
CASSLAGIEQFF
>TRBV5-1
CASSLGGLEFTDTQYF
>TRBV20-1
CSADRGNQPQHF
>TRBV20-1
CSARSRLAGPNEQFF
>TRBV29-1
CSVEVRVRQGFYEQYF
>TRBV14
CASSPRPDRGREQFF
>TRBV5-1
CASGQPGYGNEQFF
>TRBV7-2
CASSFGPGDGEQFF
>TRBV4-2
CASSQDIGLAGDTQYF
>TRBV15
CATSILTGQETQYF
>TRBV10-3
CAISESPGQGSREQYF
>TRBV6-5
CASSYGMGQFSYEQYF
>TRBV15
CATSRGTSGSRSDTQYF
>TRBV7-9
CASSFSGTGNTGELFF
>TRBV5-1
CASGSGRAINEQFF